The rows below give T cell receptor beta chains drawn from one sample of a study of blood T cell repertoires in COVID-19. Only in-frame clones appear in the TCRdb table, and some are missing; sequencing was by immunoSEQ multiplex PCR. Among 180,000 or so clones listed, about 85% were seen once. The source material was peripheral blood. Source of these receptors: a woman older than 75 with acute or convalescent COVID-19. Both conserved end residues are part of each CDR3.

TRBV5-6	CASSLELGQVSEAFF
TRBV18	CASSKTAPYEQYF
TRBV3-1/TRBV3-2	CASSQESSRGEQYF
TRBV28	CASMSAGEGRDTQYF
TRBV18	CASSRGLAGSYEQYF
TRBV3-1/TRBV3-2	CASSPRGGTNTGELFF
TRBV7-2	CASSLDRGGTDTQYF
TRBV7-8	CASSWGLVWSSDTQYF
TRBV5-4	CASSLAGTSGYNEQFF
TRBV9	CASSLQGTEMNYEQYF
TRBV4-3	CASSQTGNYEQYF
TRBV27	CASSKTDSNQPQHF
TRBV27	CASRPFSSGGYGYTF
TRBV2	CASSASGVRYNEQFF
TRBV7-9	CASSLIQEGYTF
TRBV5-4	CASSPGTGVGETQYF
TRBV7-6	CASSFRRGGEKLFF
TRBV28	CASSRTLTYEQYF
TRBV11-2	CASSLGGASHEQYF
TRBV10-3	CAIRPSGLDNSPLHF
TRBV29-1	CSARTGGLGEQYF
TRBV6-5	CASSYLRGLDNEQFF
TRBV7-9	CASTGTGSSPSGELFF
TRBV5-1	CASSPGQGAGGYTF
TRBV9	CASSVSPSSYNSPLHF
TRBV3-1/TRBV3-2	CASSQVGGGNGSPLHF
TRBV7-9	CASSLGQATQGLWEKLFF
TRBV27	CASSLRGGVATNEKLFF
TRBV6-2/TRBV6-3	CASSYPSTGVYEQYF
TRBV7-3	CASSFRGSTDTQYF
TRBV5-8	CASSQQGARGDTQYF
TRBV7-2	CASSLLGQGNNSPLHF
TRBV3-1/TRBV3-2	CASSHRTAEAFF
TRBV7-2	CASSLWPGGPYEQYF